The TCR beta chain described here comes from a study of T cells after yellow fever vaccination. The germline V gene has CDR1 SGHKS and CDR2 YYEKEE (reference sequence). The CDR3 length is 13 residues. V lost 2 bases and J 3 bases, leaving 6 bases between the germline ends. The study made its TCR cDNA through 5'RACE template switching. That step introduced a universal primer site along with UMIs. TCRdb redid the calling of the 5' RACE reads with MiXCR, one entry per CDR3 protein. The data contain 80,000 to 100,000 distinct CDR3 sequences, roughly 5.2% of them seen just once; the ten biggest clones take up roughly two fifths. General study results and limits: Among all clonotypes, a small share was observed in both CD4 and CD8 compartments. Most clones from primary vaccination were detected again post-booster (roughly 95% CD4, 88% CD8). The bulk population could contribute abundant contaminating clonotypes to FACS-sorted repertoires.

This clonotype was counted a few times. As yet, its antigen is unknown. The origin of this receptor is a man younger than 30 who received the YFV17D yellow fever vaccine. The material was CD8+ T cells sorted from PBMCs, obtained 10 days after the yellow fever booster vaccination. This chain joins TRBV5-5 and TRBJ2-1; D is unclear. This CDR3 is CASSFWGYNEQFF. The CDR3 DNA reads as TGTGCCAGCAGCTTCTGGGGCTACAATGAGCAGTTCTTC.